This is a list of T cell receptor beta chains from one sample in a study of cytomegalovirus exposure and HLA in healthy donors. Only in-frame clones appear in the TCRdb table, and some are missing; sequencing was by immunoSEQ multiplex PCR. The data hold more than 80,000 clones, with 88% observed a single time. The sequencing input was PBMCs. The receptors come from a woman aged 18-30 years in good health and CMV-seropositive. Both conserved end residues are trimmed from each CDR3. D genes are given only for firm matches.

d_call,v_call,cdr3_aa
-,TRBV6-1,ATFYEGTVTEAF
TRBD2,TRBV7-9,ASSSSDLAGGMYNEQF
-,TRBV4-3,ASSQDLSGSGNTIY
TRBD1,TRBV19,ASSIPGTVITGELF
-,TRBV6-1,ASRYTDLRGYT
-,TRBV19,ASRTLGATEAF
-,TRBV29-1,SVPADQGLSDTQY
-,TRBV15,ATSRDSGVGELF
TRBD1,TRBV6-5,ASSGDRVTDTQY
TRBD1,TRBV5-1,ASSLLFRGRETEAF
TRBD1,TRBV28,ASSFMKFRDRVGNQPQH
TRBD2,TRBV6-6,ASSLLAGLYEQY
-,TRBV23-1,ASSQSSPTGELF
TRBD1,TRBV27,ASSLFARGLEKLF
-,TRBV19,ASRNPGEPSEQY
-,TRBV2,ASSVVQGFDEQY
-,TRBV7-2,ASSLQGRQPQH
-,TRBV4-1,ASSQEGSGYT
TRBD2,TRBV7-2,ASILAGGHSTDTQY
TRBD1,TRBV2,ASHPGTGPEKLF
TRBD2,TRBV27,ASTSLGGGGTQY
-,TRBV21-1,ASPEGNTEAF
TRBD1,TRBV2,ASSVAGQGTSQPQH
-,TRBV6-1,ASSEGAGQGNQPQH
-,TRBV15,ATSRASYGYT
-,TRBV4-3,ASSQDTSGGELF
TRBD1,TRBV4-1,ASSQARGQGSYEQY
-,TRBV6-5,ASRGRKTEAF
-,TRBV28,ASSFGNNYGYT
TRBD1,TRBV6-5,ASSYTGTGNTEAF
-,TRBV20-1,SARQAYT
TRBD2,TRBV4-1,ASSPNPASGGTDTQY
TRBD1,TRBV7-9,ASSATPGDRLENTEAF
-,TRBV5-1,ASSWEEGNTGELF
-,TRBV28,ASTQGYGYT
TRBD2,TRBV27,ASSPAYGGGDYEQY
-,TRBV28,ASSLPSGLHQY
-,TRBV19,ASSPLRSYNEQF
TRBD2,TRBV11-2,ASSSGLAGAHPPTDTQY
-,TRBV7-2,ASSLAPYTGELF
-,TRBV18,ASSPTGSYNEQF
-,TRBV19,ASSVGRYYEQY
-,TRBV6-5,ASSSRGRGTDSPLH
-,TRBV21-1,ASSKAGTPSYEQY
-,TRBV9,ASSVEDYLDTQY
TRBD2,TRBV7-8,ASSLSGDGTDTQY
TRBD1,TRBV18,ASSATGAKNTEAF
-,TRBV11-2,ASSLGPGAHQPQH
-,TRBV7-2,ASSHRTDSSGGYT